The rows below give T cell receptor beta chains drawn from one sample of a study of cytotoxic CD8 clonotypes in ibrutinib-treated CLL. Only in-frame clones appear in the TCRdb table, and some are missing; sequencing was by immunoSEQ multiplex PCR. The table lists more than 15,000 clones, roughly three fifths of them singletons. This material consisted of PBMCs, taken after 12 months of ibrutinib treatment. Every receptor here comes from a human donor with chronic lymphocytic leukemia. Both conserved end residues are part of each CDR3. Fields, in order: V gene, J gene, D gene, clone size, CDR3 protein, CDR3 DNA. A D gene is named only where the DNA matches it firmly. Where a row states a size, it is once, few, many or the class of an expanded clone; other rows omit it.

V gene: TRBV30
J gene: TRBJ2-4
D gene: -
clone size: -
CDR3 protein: CAWRRAEIKNIQYF
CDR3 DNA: TGTGCCTGGAGAAGGGCAGAAATCAAAAACATTCAGTACTTC

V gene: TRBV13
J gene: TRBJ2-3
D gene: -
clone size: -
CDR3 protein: CASSLGDRDTDTQYF
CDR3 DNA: TGTGCCAGCAGCTTAGGGGACAGAGACACAGATACGCAGTATTTT

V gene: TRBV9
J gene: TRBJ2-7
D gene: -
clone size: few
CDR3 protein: CASSSGTGFFEQYF
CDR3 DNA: TGTGCCAGCAGCTCCGGGACTGGTTTCTTCGAGCAGTACTTC

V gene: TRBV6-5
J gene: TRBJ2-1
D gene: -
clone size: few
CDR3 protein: CASSFSGFYNEQFF
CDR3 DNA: TGTGCCAGCAGTTTCAGCGGATTTTACAATGAGCAGTTCTTC

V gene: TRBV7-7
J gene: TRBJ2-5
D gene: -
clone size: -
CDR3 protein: CASSSVGGETQYF
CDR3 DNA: TGTGCTAGCAGCTCCGTAGGAGGGGAGACCCAGTACTTC

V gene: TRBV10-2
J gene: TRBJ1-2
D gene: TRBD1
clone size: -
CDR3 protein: CASSDGRGLWDYGYTF
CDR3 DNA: TGCGCCAGCAGTGATGGCAGGGGGCTGTGGGACTATGGCTACACCTTC

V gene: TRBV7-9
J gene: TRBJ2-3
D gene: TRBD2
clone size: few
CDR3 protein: CASSFGLAGSTQYF
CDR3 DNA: TGTGCCAGCAGCTTCGGGCTAGCGGGGAGTACGCAGTATTTT

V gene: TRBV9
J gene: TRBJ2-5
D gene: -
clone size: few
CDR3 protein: CASSVGANFQETQYF
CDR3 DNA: TGTGCCAGCAGCGTAGGTGCGAACTTTCAAGAGACCCAGTACTTC

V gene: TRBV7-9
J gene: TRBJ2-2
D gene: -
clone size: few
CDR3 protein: CASSLGLDLAGELFF
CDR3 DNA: TGTGCCAGCAGCTTAGGATTAGATCTCGCCGGGGAGCTGTTTTTT

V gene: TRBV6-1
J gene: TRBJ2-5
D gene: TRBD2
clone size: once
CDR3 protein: CASMEGLAGETQYF
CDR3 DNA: TGTGCCAGCATGGAGGGACTAGCGGGAGAGACCCAGTACTTC

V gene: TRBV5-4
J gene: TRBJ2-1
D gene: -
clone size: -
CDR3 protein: CASRHLSGDEQFF
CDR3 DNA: TGTGCCAGCCGACACCTGAGTGGCGATGAGCAGTTCTTC

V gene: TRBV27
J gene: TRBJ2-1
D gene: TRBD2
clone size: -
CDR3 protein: CASSLSRTSGLYNEQFF
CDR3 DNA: TGTGCCAGCAGTTTATCAAGGACTAGCGGCTTATACAATGAGCAGTTCTTC

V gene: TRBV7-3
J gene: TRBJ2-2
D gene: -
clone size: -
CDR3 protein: CASSFPNTGELFF
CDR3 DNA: TGTGCCAGCAGCTTTCCGAACACCGGGGAGCTGTTTTTT

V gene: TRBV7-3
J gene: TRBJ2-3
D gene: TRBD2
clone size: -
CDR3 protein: CASSKLAGSSDTQYF
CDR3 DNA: TGTGCCAGCAGTAAACTAGCGGGATCTTCAGATACGCAGTATTTT

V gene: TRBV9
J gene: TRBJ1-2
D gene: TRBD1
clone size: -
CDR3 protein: CASSPRDSLLGYTF
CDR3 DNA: TGTGCCAGCAGCCCGCGGGACAGTCTTCTTGGCTACACCTTC

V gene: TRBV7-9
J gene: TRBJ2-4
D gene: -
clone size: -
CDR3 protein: CASSQSGLAKNIQYF
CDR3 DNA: TGTGCCAGCAGCCAGAGCGGATTAGCCAAAAACATTCAGTACTTC